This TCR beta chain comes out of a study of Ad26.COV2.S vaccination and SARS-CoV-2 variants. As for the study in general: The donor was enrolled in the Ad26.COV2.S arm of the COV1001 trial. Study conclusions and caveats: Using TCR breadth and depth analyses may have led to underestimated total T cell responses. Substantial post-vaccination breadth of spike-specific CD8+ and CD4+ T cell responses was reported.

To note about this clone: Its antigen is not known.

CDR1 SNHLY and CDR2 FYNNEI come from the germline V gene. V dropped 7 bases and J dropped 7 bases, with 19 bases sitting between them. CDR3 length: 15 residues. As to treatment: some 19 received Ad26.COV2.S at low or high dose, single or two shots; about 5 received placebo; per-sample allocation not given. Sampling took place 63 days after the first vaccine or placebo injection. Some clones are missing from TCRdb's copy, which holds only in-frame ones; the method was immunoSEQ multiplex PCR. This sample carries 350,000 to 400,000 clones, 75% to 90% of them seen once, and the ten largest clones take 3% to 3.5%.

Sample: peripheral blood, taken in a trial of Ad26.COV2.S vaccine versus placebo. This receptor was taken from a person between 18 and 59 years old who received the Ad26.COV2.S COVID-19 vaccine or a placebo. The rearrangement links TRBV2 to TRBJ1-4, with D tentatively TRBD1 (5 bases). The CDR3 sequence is CASILMGDFGEKLFF. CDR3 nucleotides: TGTGCCAGCATTTTAATGGGGGACTTCGGTGAAAAACTGTTTTTT.